The next 14 T cell receptor beta chains were all read from a single sample in a study of spatial heterogeneity in lung cancer. TCRdb redid the calling of the 5' RACE reads with MiXCR, one entry per CDR3 protein. The repertoire holds tens of thousands of distinct CDR3 sequences, with around 5.2% as singletons. Time point noted: sample taken at primary tumor resection. Whole RNA obtained from tumor, nontumor lung or frozen PBMC underwent sequencing without sorting. The material sequenced was PBMCs, taken at surgery. The receptors here all came from a female donor with early-stage non-small cell lung cancer.

This clonotype was picked up many times. The CDR3 DNA is TGCAGCGTGCACAGGGTCGACCAAGAGACCCAGTACTTC. Protein: CSVHRVDQETQYF. The chain combines TRBV29-1 with TRBJ2-5; perhaps TRBD1 as D (6 bases). This CDR3 is built from 13 residues. Per germline, CDR1 SQVTM and CDR2 ANQGSEA. Trimming stripped 6 bases from V and 0 bases from J, with 11 bases between.

This clonotype was observed at least ten times. The chain couples TRBV25-1 to TRBJ1-1, with 7 bases that match TRBD1. Trimming took 7 bases from V and 0 from J; bases not matched to a gene: 2. CDR1 is MGHDK and CDR2 is SYGVNS in the germline V gene. The CDR3 consists of 13 residues. CDR3 amino acids: CASKGQLNTEAFF. The DNA for the CDR3 is TGTGCCAGCAAGGGACAGCTGAACACTGAAGCTTTCTTT.

This clonotype was detected ten times or more. The rearrangement joins TRBV11-2 to TRBJ2-4, with a possible D match to TRBD1 (6 bases). The CDR3 covers 19 residues. V was clipped by 5 bases and J by 0 bases, with 23 bases between them. CDR1 SGHAT and CDR2 FQNNGV come from the germline V gene. CDR3 DNA sequence: TGTGCCAGCAGCCGATCGGACAGTTTTTTCGACCTAGCCAAAAACATTCAGTACTTC. Translation gives CASSRSDSFFDLAKNIQYF.

The chain couples TRBV20-1 to TRBJ1-5; D ambiguous. The V and J ends lost 0 bases and 4 bases respectively, with 13 bases between them. The CDR3 is made up of 15 amino acids. Germline-derived CDR1 and CDR2 are DFQATT and SNEGSKA (reference sequence). The CDR3 spells CSARDFGRENQPQHF. CDR3 sequence (DNA): TGCAGTGCTAGAGATTTTGGGCGGGAGAATCAGCCCCAGCATTTT.

This clonotype was recorded many times. The CDR3 region is CASRTARGGTGELFF. In DNA, the CDR3 is TGTGCCAGCAGGACGGCCCGGGGCGGCACCGGGGAGCTGTTTTTT. The chain joins TRBV11-2 to TRBJ2-2; perhaps D is TRBD1 or TRBD2 (5 bases each). CDR1 is SGHAT and CDR2 is FQNNGV in the germline V gene. V lost 6 bases and J lost 4, with 15 bases in between. The CDR3 has 15 residues.

At least ten counts were recorded for this clonotype. This chain uses TRBV20-1 with TRBJ1-2; the D gene is possibly TRBD1 (5 bases). V was pared by 0 bases and J by 0 bases, with 8 bases between. CDR3 length: 14 residues. Germline V gene data show CDR1 as DFQATT and CDR2 as SNEGSKA (reference sequence). The CDR3 spells CSARDPRANYGYTF. The CDR3 coding sequence is TGCAGTGCTAGAGATCCCAGGGCTAACTATGGCTACACCTTC.

In its sample, this clonotype ranks as medium-sized. J is TRBJ2-1 and V is TRBV4-3; D is undetermined. The ends were cut back, 0 bases at V and 12 bases at J, with 12 bases in the middle. The germline V gene encodes CDR1 LGHNA and CDR2 YSLEER. The CDR3 spans 13 residues. The DNA of the CDR3 is TGCGCCAGCAGCCAAGAAGAAGGGTATGGGCAGTTCTTC. It codes for CASSQEEGYGQFF.

This clonotype came up many times. CDR3 sequence reads: CSVAGGPVGSYEQYF. DNA of the CDR3: TGCAGCGTTGCGGGGGGGCCGGTAGGCTCCTACGAGCAGTACTTC. This chain connects TRBV29-1 to TRBJ2-7; 8 positions agree with TRBD2. V lost 4 bases to trimming and J lost 0 bases; unmatched junction nucleotides: 8. The germline V gene encodes CDR1 SQVTM and CDR2 ANQGSEA. The length of the CDR3 is 15 residues.

In its sample, this clonotype was seen a few times. The J gene is TRBJ1-1, the V gene TRBV4-2; no clear D gene. Trimming removed 0 bases at V and 1 base at J, with 9 bases between. Germline-derived CDR1 and CDR2 are LGHNA and YNFKEQ. This CDR3 has 15 residues. Written as DNA, the CDR3 is TGTGCCAGCAGCCAAGATCTTGCACAGAACACTGAAGCTTTCTTT. Its translation: CASSQDLAQNTEAFF.

This clonotype appeared many times. V is TRBV7-8 and J is TRBJ2-5, with a tentative D call TRBD2 (6 bases). The germline V and J ends were trimmed by 5 bases and 4 bases, with 14 bases remaining between them. The germline CDR1 and CDR2 sequences are SGHVS and FQNEAQ. The CDR3 contains 14 residues. DNA for the CDR3: TGTGCCAGCAGCCCCCGGGATAGCGGAGAGACCCAGTACTTC. Protein: CASSPRDSGETQYF. The whole variable domain, remainder taken from reference TRBV7-8 and TRBJ2-5, is GAGVSQSPRYKVAKRGQDVALRCDPISGHVSLFWYQQALGQGPEFLTYFQNEAQLDKSGLPSDRFFAERPEGSVSTLKIQRTQQEDSAVYLCASSPRDSGETQYFGPGTRLLVL.

This clonotype was seen ten or more times. The V gene is TRBV4-1, the J gene TRBJ1-2, with D tentatively TRBD1 (6 bases). CDR1 MGHRA and CDR2 YSYEKL come from the germline V gene. The CDR3 extends over 14 amino acids. V lost 1 base to trimming and J lost 4 bases, with 10 bases between them. CDR3 nucleotide sequence: TGCGCCAGCAGCCAAGCAGGGGCCCCCTATGGCTACACCTTC. As protein: CASSQAGAPYGYTF.

This clonotype occurred many times. This chain links TRBV7-2 with TRBJ1-1; no clear D gene. Per germline, CDR1 SGHTA and CDR2 FQGNSA. Trimming removed 1 base at V and 0 bases at J, with 9 bases between. The CDR3 has 15 residues. The CDR3 sequence is CASSLVGRMNTEAFF. CDR3 coding DNA: TGTGCCAGCAGCTTAGTCGGCAGAATGAACACTGAAGCTTTCTTT.

There are many counts of this clonotype. The chain joins TRBV20-1 to TRBJ2-1; 12 bases agree with TRBD2. Trimming at V came to 5 bases and at J to 6 bases, leaving 5 bases not matched to a gene. The length of the CDR3 is 14 residues. Germline V gives CDR1 DFQATT, CDR2 SNEGSKA (reference sequence). In DNA, the CDR3 is TGCAGTGCTCCCCTAGCGGGGGGGCGCAATGAGCAGTTCTTC. The encoded protein is CSAPLAGGRNEQFF.

This clonotype came up a few times. A read error may produce the germline difference seen at one junction end. The chain is built from TRBV3-1 and TRBJ1-2; D is unclear. CDR1 and CDR2 (germline): LGHDT, YNNKEL (reference sequence). The CDR3 runs to 14 residues. Here the CDR3 reads CASTQNPGSYGYTF. The CDR3 DNA reads TGTGCCAGCACCCAAAACCCGGGTAGCTATGGCTACACCTTC.